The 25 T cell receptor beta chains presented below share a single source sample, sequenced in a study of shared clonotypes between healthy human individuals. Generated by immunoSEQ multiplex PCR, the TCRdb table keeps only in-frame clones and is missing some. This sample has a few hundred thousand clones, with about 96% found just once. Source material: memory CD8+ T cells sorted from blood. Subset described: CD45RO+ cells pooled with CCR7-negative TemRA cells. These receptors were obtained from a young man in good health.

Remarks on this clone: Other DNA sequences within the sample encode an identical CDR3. The CDR3 coding sequence is TGCGCCAGCAGCTTGGGAAGCTCTGGGGCCAACGTCCTGACTTTC. It translates to CASSLGSSGANVLTF. The rearrangement uses TRBV5-1 and TRBJ2-6; unclear D gene. V lost 0 bases and J 0 bases, leaving 4 bases between the germline ends. CDR3 length: 15 amino acids. The germline CDR1 and CDR2 sequences are SGHRS and YFSETQ. The full variable domain, in which reference TRBV5-1 and TRBJ2-6 provide the parts outside the CDR3, is KAGVTQTPRYLIKTRGQQVTLSCSPISGHRSVSWYQQTPGQGLQFLFEYFSETQRNKGNFPGRFSGRQFSNSRSEMNVSTLELGDSALYLCASSLGSSGANVLTFGAGSRLTVL.

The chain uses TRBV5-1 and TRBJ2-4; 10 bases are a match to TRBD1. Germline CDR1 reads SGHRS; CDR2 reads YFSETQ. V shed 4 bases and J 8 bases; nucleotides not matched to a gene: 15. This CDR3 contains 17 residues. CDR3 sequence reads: CASSPRGGTGVEDIQYF. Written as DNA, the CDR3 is TGCGCCAGCAGCCCCCGTGGCGGGACAGGGGTAGAGGACATTCAGTACTTC.

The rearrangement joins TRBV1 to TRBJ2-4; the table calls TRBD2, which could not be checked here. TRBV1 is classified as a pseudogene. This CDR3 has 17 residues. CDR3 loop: CTSRGTSGLLAKNIQYF. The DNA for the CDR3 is TGCACCAGCAGGGGGACTAGCGGGTTGCTAGCCAAAAACATTCAGTACTTC.

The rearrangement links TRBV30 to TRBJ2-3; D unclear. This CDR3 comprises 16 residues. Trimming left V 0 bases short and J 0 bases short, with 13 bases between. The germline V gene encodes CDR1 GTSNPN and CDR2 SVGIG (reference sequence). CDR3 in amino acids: CAWSVDRAISTDTQYF. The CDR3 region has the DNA TGTGCCTGGAGTGTAGATCGGGCAATCAGCACAGATACGCAGTATTTT.

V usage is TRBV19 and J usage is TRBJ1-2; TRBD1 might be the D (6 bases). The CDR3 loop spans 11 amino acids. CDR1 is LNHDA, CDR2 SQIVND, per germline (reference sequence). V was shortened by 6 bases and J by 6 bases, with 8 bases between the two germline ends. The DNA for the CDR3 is TGTGCCAGTAGGCAGGGGAATGGCTACACCTTC. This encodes CASRQGNGYTF. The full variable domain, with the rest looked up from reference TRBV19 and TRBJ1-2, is DGGITQSPKYLFRKEGQNVTLSCEQNLNHDAMYWYRQDPGQGLRLIYYSQIVNDFQKGDIAEGYSVSREKKESFPLTVTSAQKNPTAFYLCASRQGNGYTFGSGTRLTVV.

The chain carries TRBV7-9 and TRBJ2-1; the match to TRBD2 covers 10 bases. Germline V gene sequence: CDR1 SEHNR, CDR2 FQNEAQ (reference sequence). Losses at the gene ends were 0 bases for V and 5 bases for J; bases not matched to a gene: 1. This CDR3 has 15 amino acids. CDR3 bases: TGTGCCAGCAGCTTAGCAGGACTAGCGGACAATGAGCAGTTCTTC. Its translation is CASSLAGLADNEQFF.

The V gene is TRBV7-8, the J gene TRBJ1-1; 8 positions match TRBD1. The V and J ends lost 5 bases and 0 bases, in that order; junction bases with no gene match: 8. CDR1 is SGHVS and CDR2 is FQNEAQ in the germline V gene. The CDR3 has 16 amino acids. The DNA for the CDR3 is TGTGCCAGCAGCCTCCACAGGGGGTTTATGAACACTGAAGCTTTCTTT. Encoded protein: CASSLHRGFMNTEAFF.

CDR3: CASSPDRFYGYTF. The CDR3 DNA sequence: TGTGCCAGCAGCCCCGACAGATTCTATGGCTACACCTTC. The rearrangement joins TRBV2 to TRBJ1-2, with D tentatively TRBD1 (5 bases). The CDR3 covers 13 residues. Trimming took off 6 bases at V and 4 bases at J, with 12 bases between the two ends. The germline V gene encodes CDR1 SNHLY and CDR2 FYNNEI.

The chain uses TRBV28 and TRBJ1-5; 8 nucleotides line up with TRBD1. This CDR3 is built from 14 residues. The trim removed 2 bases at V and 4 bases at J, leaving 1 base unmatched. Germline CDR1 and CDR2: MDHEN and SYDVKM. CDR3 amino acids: CASSLQGANQPQHF. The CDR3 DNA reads TGTGCCAGCAGTTTACAGGGGGCGAATCAGCCCCAGCATTTT.

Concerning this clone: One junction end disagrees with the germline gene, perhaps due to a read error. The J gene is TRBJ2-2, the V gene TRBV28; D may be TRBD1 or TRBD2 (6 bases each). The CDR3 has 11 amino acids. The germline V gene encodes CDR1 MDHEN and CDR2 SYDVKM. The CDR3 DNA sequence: TGTGCCAGCAGTTTAGAGGGGGGGCTGTTTTTT. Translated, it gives CASSLEGGLFF. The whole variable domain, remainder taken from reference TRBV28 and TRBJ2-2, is DVKVTQSSRYLVKRTGEKVFLECVQDMDHENMFWYRQDPGLGLRLIYFSYDVKMKEKGDIPEGYSVSREKKERFSLILESASTNQTSMYLCASSLEGGLFFGEGSRLTVL.

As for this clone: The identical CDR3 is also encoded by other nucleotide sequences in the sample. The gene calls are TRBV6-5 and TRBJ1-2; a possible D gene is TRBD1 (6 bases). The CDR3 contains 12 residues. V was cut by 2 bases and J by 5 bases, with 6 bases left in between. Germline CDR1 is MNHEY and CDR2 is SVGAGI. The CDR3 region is CASSYRGYGYTF. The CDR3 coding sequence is TGTGCCAGCAGTTACAGGGGGTATGGCTACACCTTC.

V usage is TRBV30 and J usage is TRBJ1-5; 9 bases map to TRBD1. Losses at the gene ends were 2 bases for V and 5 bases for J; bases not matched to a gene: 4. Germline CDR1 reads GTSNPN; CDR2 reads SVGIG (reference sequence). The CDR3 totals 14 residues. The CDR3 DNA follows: TGTGCCTGGAGTACAGGGGGCCGGCATCAGCCCCAGCATTTT. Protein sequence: CAWSTGGRHQPQHF.

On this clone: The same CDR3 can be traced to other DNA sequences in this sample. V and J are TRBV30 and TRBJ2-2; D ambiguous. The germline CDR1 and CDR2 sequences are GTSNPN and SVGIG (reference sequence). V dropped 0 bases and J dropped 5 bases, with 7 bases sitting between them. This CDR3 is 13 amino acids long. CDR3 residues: CAWSVRGTGELFF. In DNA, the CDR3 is TGTGCCTGGAGTGTACGAGGAACCGGGGAGCTGTTTTTT.

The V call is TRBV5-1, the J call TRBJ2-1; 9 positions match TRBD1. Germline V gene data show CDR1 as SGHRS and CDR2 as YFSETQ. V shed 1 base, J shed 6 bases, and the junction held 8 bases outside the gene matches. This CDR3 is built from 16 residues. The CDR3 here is CASSLPSRDRANEQFF. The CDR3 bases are TGCGCCAGCAGCTTGCCGTCCCGGGACAGGGCCAATGAGCAGTTCTTC.

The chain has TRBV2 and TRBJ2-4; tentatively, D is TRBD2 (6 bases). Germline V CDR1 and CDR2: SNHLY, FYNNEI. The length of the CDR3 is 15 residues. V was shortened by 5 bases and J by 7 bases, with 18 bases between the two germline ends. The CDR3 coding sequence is TGTGCCAGCAGTTTTAGCGGCCAGACGGGGAACATTCAGTACTTC. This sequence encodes CASSFSGQTGNIQYF.

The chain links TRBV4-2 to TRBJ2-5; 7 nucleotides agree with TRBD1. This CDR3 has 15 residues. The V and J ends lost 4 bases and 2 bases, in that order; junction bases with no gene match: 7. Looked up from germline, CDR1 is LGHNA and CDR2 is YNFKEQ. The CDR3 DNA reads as TGTGCCAGCAGCCTTCAGGGACAGTCTCAAGAGACCCAGTACTTC. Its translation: CASSLQGQSQETQYF.

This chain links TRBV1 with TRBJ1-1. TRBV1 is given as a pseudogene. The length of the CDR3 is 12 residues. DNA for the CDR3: TGCACCAGCAGCCAGGGGGGGACTGAAGCTTTCTTT. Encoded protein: CTSSQGGTEAFF.

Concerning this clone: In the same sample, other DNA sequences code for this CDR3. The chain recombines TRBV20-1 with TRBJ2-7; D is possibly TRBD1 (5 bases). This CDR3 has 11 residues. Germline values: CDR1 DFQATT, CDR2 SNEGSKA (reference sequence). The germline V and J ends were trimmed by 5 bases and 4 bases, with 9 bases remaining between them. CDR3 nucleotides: TGCAGTGCTTCCCAGGGTTACGAGCAGTACTTC. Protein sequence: CSASQGYEQYF.

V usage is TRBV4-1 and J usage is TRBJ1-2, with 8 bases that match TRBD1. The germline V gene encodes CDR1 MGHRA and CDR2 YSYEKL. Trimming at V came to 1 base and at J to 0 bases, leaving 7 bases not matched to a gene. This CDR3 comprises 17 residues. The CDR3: CASSQGQGWGANYGYTF. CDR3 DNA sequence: TGCGCCAGCAGCCAAGGACAGGGGTGGGGGGCTAACTATGGCTACACCTTC.

CDR3 sequence: CASSLTLRDEQFF. The CDR3 nucleotides are TGTGCCAGCAGCTTAACTCTGAGGGATGAGCAGTTCTTC. This rearrangement joins TRBV11-2 to TRBJ2-1, with D possibly matching TRBD2 (5 bases). The CDR3 runs to 13 residues. Germline CDR1 SGHAT, CDR2 FQNNGV. V was clipped by 2 bases and J by 8 bases, with 10 bases between them.

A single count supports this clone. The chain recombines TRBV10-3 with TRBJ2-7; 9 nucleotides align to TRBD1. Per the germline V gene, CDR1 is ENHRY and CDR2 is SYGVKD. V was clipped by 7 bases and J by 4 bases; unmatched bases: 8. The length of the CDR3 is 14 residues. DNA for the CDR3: TGTGCCATCAACTCCGGGACAGGGCCATACGAGCAGTACTTC. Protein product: CAINSGTGPYEQYF.

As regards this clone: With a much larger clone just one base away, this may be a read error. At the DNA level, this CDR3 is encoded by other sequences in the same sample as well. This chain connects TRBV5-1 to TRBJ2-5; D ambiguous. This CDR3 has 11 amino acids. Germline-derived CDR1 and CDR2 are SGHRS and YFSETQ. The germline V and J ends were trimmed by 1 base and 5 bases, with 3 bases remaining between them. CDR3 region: CASSLQETQYF. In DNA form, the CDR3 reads TGCGCCAGCAGCTTGCAGGAGACCCAGTACTTC.

CDR3 DNA: TGTGCCAGCAGCTCTAAACAGGGCGAGAACACCGGGGAGCTGTTTTTT. It specifies CASSSKQGENTGELFF. The V call is TRBV7-9, the J call TRBJ2-2, with D perhaps matching TRBD1 (6 bases). The V gene's germline CDR1 is SEHNR and CDR2 FQNEAQ (reference sequence). V was shortened by 4 bases and J by 1 base, with 13 bases between the two germline ends. The CDR3 loop spans 16 amino acids.

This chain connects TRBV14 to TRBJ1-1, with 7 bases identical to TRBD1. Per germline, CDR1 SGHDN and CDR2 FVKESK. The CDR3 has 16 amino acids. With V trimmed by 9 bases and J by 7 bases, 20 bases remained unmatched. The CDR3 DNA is TGTGCCAGACCCCGGGACAGATTCCCCGGGTTAGTTGAAGCTTTCTTT. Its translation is CARPRDRFPGLVEAFF.

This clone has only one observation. The CDR3, as DNA: TGCGCCAGCAGTGAGGGGGCTCGCTCTGGAAACACCATATATTTT. Amino acid sequence: CASSEGARSGNTIYF. The J gene is TRBJ1-3, the V gene TRBV10-2, with a possible D match to TRBD1 (5 bases). Germline V gene sequence: CDR1 WSHSY, CDR2 SAAADI. Trimming removed 2 bases from V and 0 bases from J, with 8 bases in between. CDR3 length: 15 amino acids.